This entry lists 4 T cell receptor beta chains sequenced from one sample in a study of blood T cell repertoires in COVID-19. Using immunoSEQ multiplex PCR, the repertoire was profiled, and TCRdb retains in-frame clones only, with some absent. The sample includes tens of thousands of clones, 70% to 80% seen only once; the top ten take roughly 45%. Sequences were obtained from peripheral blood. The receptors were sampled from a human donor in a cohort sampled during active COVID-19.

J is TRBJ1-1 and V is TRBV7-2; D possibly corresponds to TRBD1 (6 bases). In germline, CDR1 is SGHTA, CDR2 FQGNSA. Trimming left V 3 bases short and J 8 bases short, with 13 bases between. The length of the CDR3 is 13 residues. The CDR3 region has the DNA TGTGCCAGCAGCTTCGCAACACAGGGAGAAGCTTTCTTT. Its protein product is CASSFATQGEAFF.

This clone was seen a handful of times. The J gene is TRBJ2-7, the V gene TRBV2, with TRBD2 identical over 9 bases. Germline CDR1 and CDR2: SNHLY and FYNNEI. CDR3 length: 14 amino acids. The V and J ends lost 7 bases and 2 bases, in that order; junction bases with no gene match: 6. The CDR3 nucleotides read TGTGCCAGCAAGATTAGCGGGAGTACCTACGAGCAGTACTTC. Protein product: CASKISGSTYEQYF.

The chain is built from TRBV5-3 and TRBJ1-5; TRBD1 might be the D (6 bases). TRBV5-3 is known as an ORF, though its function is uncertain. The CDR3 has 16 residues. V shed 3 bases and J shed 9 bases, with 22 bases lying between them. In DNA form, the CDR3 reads TGTGCCAGAAGCTCCGAGGGACAACCCTTTTTTCGGCCCCAGCATTTT. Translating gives CARSSEGQPFFRPQHF.

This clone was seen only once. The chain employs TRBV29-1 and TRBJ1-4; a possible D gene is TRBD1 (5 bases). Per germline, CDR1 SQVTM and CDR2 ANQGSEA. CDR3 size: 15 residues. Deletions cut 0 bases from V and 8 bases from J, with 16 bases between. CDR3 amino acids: CSVEELGQVGEKLFF. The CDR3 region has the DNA TGCAGCGTTGAAGAGCTAGGACAAGTAGGGGAAAAACTGTTTTTT.